This is a list of T cell receptor beta chains from one sample in a study of T-cell memory formation after mild COVID-19. In TCRdb, the 5' RACE reads were re-called with MiXCR into one record per CDR3 protein. The sample lists a few hundred thousand distinct CDR3 sequences, roughly 21% seen once, with approximately 21% in the top ten. Sequenced material: PBMCs or a T cell subset sorted from them (not recorded which). The receptors stem from a man aged 18 to 30 who had mild COVID-19 (a few samples of this study predate the infection). Cell type and time point are not known. The conserved cysteine and the conserved F or W are not part of the CDR3 here.

CDR3	V
ASSWESNQPQH	TRBV6-1
ASSHKRGELTGELF	TRBV12-3/TRBV12-4
ASSQTWNEQF	TRBV3-1
ASSLIAGGPGREQY	TRBV5-5
ASSSSQGETQY	TRBV3-1
ASSQESSGWGEQY	TRBV4-3
SARWGRGYGYT	TRBV20-1
ASSLGIQPQH	TRBV28
SGALGEYNEQF	TRBV29-1
ASSSVGNTGELF	TRBV12-3/TRBV12-4
ASSPNLQYNSPLH	TRBV14
ASSFRLGEGPDEQF	TRBV5-1
ASSQVPGLRYGYT	TRBV4-3
AWIRGAALSGNTIY	TRBV30
ATSEPNTGELF	TRBV24-1
ASSPAGANQPQH	TRBV7-9
ASSPGQGPFNSPLH	TRBV5-1
ASSLRGGGETQY	TRBV4-3
ASSSTGMGGYT	TRBV7-2
ASSSSGELF	TRBV7-3
SAPLTSGAGDTQY	TRBV20-1
ASSLTGGLTYEQF	TRBV7-2
ASSSKDRRDIQY	TRBV5-6
ASSPSSRGSDTQY	TRBV19
ASSQDGAGWTEAF	TRBV14
ASRPKGAAGELF	TRBV2
ASSTQGQGTGNTIY	TRBV5-1
ASSNELADKSQPQH	TRBV7-9
ASSYSPTYEAF	TRBV6-2/TRBV6-3
ASSLGPNREKYEQY	TRBV5-1
SARDQQGYNEQF	TRBV20-1
ASSLEREHNEKLF	TRBV5-6
AWNGGQETQY	TRBV30
ASSQESGAGYEQY	TRBV4-3
ASSYIPGGVDTQY	TRBV6-5
ASSPLKGGSNEKLF	TRBV4-3
ASSSRGNSYNEQF	TRBV7-8
ASTLSRAEAYGYT	TRBV2
ASSWGQTTDTQY	TRBV5-4
AISGGSGNTIY	TRBV10-3
AINDPDHTEAF	TRBV10-3
ASSPLGGRELGNTIY	TRBV11-2
ASSSRFGATNEKLF	TRBV7-2
ASSAGTRGNIQY	TRBV18
SAKTKIGNQPQH	TRBV20-1
ASSLSRGLSPLH	TRBV11-1
ASSPSGDLSNQPQH	TRBV5-6
ASSFPGASTEAF	TRBV12-3/TRBV12-4
ASSPRTGNYGYT	TRBV27
ACCFRDSFSEQF	TRBV7-4
ASSFPGKSDTQY	TRBV11-1
ASSSPFGNTGELF	TRBV28
SARMPGTAQETQY	TRBV20-1
ASSFLTTKKETQY	TRBV5-1
ASSPAPGYEQY	TRBV18
SAREGTDRSQH	TRBV20-1
ASSLRLWNGYT	TRBV12-3/TRBV12-4
ASSLAGRYEQY	TRBV27
SVASRGLGAGNTIY	TRBV29-1